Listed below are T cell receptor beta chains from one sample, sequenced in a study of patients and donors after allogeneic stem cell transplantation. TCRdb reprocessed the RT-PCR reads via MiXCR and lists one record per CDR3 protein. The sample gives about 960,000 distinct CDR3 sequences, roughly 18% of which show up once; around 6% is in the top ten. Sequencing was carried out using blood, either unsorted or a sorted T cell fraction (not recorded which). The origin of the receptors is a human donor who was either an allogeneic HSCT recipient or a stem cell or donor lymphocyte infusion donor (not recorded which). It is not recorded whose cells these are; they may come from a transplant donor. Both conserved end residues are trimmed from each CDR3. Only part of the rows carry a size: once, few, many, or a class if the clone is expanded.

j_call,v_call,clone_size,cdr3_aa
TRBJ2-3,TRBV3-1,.,ASSQGASASTDTQY
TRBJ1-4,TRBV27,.,ASSPLQGRSEKLF
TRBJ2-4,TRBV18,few,ASSPKPRQDLVKNIQY
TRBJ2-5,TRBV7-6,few,ASSSRTNGETQY
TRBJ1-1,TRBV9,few,ASSRKRGTEAF
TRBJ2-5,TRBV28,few,ASSSPGQGPQETQY
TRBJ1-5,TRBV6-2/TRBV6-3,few,ASIPGGLGNQPQH
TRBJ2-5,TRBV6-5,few,ASSLYHRGRKETQY
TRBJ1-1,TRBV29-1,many,SVSQGADTEAF
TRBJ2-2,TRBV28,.,ASSNRDRSRSTGELF
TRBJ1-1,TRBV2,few,ASSETGRGAF
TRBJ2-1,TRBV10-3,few,AISALTVNEQF
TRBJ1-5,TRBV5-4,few,ASSTGRDNQPQH
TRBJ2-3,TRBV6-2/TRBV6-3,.,ASSYSLDRGSDTQY
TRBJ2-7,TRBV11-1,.,ASSSGGGLAGESPYEQY
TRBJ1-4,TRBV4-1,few,ASSQGVQGANEKLF
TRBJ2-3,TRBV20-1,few,SARIGGTSGSPADTQY
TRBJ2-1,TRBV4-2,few,ASSQHGRRENEQF
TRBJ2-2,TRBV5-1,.,ASRLRGGLKTGELF
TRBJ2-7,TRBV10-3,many,AISESGWNEQY
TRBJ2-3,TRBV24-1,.,ATSDRDRLPDTQY
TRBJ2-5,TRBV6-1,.,ASSGVGGPEETQY